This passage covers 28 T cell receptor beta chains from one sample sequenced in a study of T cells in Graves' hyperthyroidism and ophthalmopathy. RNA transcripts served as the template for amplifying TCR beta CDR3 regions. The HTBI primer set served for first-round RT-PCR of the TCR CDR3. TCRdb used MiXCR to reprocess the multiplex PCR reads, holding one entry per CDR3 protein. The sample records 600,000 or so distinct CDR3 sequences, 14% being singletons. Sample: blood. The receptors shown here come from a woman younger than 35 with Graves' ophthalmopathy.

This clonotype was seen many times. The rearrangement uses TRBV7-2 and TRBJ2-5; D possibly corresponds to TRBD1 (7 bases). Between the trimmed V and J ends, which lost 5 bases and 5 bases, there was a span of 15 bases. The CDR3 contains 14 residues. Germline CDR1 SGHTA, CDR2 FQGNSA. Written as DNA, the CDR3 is TGTGCCAGCAGCAGGAGGGGGCAGGCGGAGACCCAGTACTTC. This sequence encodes CASSRRGQAETQYF.

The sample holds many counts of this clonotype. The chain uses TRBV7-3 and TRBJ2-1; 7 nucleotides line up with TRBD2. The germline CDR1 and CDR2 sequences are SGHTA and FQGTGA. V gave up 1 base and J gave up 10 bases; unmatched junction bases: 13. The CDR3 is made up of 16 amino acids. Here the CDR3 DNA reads TGTGCCAGCAGCTTAATTTCGGGAGGCGGTATTCGGGAGCAGTTCTTC. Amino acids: CASSLISGGGIREQFF.

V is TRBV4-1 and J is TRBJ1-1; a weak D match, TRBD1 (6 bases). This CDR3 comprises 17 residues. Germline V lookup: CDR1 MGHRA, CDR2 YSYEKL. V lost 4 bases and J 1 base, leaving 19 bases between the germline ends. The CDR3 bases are TGCGCCAGCAGCCTCCCGGAGGGGGGCATTTCGAACACTGAAGCTTTCTTT. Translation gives CASSLPEGGISNTEAFF.

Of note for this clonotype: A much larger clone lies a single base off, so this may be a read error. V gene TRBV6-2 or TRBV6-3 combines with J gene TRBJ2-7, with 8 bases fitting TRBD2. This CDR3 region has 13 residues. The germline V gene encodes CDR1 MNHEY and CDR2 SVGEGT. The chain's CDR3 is CAGSQTSGHEQYF. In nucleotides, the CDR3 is TGTGCCGGCAGCCAAACTAGCGGCCACGAGCAGTACTTC.

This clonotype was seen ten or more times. In nucleotides, the CDR3 is TGCAGTGCTTTGGGGACGGCTTATAATTCACCCCTCCACTTT. This translates into CSALGTAYNSPLHF. V is TRBV20-1 and J is TRBJ1-6; the D gene is possibly TRBD1 (5 bases). V lost 5 bases and J lost 4, with 12 bases in between. The germline V gene encodes CDR1 DFQATT and CDR2 SNEGSKA (reference sequence). The CDR3 loop spans 14 amino acids.

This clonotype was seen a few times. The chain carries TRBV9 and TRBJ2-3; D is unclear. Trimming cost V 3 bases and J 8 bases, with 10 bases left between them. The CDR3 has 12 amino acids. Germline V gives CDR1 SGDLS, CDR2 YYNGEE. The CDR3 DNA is TGTGCCAGCAGCGCCCCCGAGGCTACGCAGTATTTT. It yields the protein CASSAPEATQYF.

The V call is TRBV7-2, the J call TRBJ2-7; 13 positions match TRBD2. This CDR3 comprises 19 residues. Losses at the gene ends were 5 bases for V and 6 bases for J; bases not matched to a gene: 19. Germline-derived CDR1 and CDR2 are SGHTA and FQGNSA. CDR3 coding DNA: TGTGCCAGCAGCCAAAGACCCCCGGGACTAGCGGGGTTGAGGGGCGAGCAGTACTTC. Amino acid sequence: CASSQRPPGLAGLRGEQYF.

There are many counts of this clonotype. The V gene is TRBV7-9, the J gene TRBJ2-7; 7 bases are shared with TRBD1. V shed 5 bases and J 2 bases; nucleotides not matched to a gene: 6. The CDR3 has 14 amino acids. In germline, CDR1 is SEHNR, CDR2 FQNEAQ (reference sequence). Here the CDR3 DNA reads TGTGCCAGCAGCCACGGGACAGATCCCTACGAGCAGTACTTC. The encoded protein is CASSHGTDPYEQYF. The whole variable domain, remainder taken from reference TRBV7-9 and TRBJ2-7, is DTGVSQNPRHKITKRGQNVTFRCDPISEHNRLYWYRQTLGQGPEFLTYFQNEAQLEKSRLLSDRFSAERPKGSFSTLEIQRTEQGDSAMYLCASSHGTDPYEQYFGPGTRLTVT.

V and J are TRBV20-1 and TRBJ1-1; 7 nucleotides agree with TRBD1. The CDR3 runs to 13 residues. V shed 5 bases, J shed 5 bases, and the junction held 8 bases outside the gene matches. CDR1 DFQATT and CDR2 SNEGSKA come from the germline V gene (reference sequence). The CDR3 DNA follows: TGCAGTGCTTTGACAGGGAGTGGAACTGAAGCTTTCTTT. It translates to CSALTGSGTEAFF.

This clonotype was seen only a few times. The CDR3 loop reads CASSIRLVNEQFF. CDR3 in DNA: TGTGCCAGTAGTATCCGCCTAGTCAATGAGCAGTTCTTC. The chain carries TRBV19 and TRBJ2-1, with no clear D. The germline gives CDR1 LNHDA, CDR2 SQIVND (reference sequence). There are 13 residues in the CDR3. V was clipped by 3 bases and J by 6 bases, with 9 bases between them.

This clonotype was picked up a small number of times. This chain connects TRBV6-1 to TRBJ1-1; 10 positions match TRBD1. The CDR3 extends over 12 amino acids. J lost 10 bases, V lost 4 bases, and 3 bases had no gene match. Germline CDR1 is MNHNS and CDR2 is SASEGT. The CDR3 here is CASSGTGGGAFF. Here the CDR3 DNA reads TGTGCCAGCAGTGGGACAGGGGGGGGAGCTTTCTTT.

This CDR3 is CSARDRGAYTEAFF. DNA for the CDR3: TGCAGTGCCCGGGACAGGGGGGCCTACACTGAAGCTTTCTTT. V usage is TRBV20-1 and J usage is TRBJ1-1; 11 nucleotides line up with TRBD1. Germline lookup yields CDR1 DFQATT and CDR2 SNEGSKA (reference sequence). The CDR3 runs to 14 residues. Germline trimming cut 6 bases from V and 3 bases from J; bases unmatched to any gene: 6.

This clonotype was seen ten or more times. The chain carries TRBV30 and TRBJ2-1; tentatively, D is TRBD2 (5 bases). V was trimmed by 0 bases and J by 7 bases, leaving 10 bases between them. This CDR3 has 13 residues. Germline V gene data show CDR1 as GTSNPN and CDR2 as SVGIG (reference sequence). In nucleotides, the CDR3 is TGTGCCTGGAGTGTAGGTACGGGGAATGAGCAGTTCTTC. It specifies CAWSVGTGNEQFF. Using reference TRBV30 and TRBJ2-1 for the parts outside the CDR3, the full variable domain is SQTIHQWPATLVQPVGSPLSLECTVEGTSNPNLYWYRQAAGRGLQLLFYSVGIGQISSEVPQNLSASRPQDRQFILSSKKLLLSDSGFYLCAWSVGTGNEQFFGPGTRLTVL.

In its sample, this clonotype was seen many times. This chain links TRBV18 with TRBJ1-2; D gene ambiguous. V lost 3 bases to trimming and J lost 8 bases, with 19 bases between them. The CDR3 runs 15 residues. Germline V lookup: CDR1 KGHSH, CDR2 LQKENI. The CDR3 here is CASSPDGVEFLGYTF. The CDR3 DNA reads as TGTGCCAGCTCACCCGACGGCGTAGAATTCTTGGGCTACACCTTC.

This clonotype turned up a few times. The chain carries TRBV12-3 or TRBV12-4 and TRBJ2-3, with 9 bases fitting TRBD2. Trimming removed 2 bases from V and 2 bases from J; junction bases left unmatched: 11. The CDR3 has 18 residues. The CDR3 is CASSLTLGSGRNTDTQYF. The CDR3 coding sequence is TGTGCCAGCAGTTTAACCCTGGGAAGCGGGAGGAACACAGATACGCAGTATTTT.

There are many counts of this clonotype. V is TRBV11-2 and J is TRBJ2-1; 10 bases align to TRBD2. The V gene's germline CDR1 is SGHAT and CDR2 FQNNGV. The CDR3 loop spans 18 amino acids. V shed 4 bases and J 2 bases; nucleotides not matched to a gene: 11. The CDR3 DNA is TGTGCCAGCAGCTCTCTTAGGACTAGCGGCAATCCCTACAATGAGCAGTTCTTC. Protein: CASSSLRTSGNPYNEQFF.

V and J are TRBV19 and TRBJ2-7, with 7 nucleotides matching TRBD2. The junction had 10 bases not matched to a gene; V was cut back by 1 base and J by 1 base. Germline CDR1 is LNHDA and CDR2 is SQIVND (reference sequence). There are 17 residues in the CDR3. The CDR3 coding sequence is TGTGCCAGTAGTATAGCAGGGCGGGAGCGGGCTTCCTACGAGCAGTACTTC. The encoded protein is CASSIAGRERASYEQYF. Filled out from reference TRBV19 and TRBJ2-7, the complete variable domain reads DGGITQSPKYLFRKEGQNVTLSCEQNLNHDAMYWYRQDPGQGLRLIYYSQIVNDFQKGDIAEGYSVSREKKESFPLTVTSAQKNPTAFYLCASSIAGRERASYEQYFGPGTRLTVT.

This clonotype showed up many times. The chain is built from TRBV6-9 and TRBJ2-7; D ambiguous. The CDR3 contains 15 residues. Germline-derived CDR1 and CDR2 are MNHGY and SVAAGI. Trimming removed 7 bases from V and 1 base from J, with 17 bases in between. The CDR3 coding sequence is TGTGCCAGCACCCCACGGGTACGTTGGTCCTACGAGCAGTACTTC. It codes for CASTPRVRWSYEQYF.

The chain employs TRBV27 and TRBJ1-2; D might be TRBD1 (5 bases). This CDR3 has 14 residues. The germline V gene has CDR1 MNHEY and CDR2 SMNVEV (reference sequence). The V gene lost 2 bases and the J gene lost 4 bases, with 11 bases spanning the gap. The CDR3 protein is CASSLGGTFYGYTF. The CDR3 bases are TGTGCCAGCAGTTTAGGGGGGACCTTCTATGGCTACACCTTC.

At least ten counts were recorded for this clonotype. The CDR3 DNA reads as TGCGCCAGCAGCCCAGGGGGCAGGGATGAAAAACTGTTTTTT. It codes for CASSPGGRDEKLFF. The chain links TRBV5-1 to TRBJ1-4, with TRBD1 matching over 8 bases. The junction had 5 bases not matched to a gene; V was cut back by 4 bases and J by 6 bases. This CDR3 is built from 14 residues. Germline CDR1 is SGHRS and CDR2 is YFSETQ.

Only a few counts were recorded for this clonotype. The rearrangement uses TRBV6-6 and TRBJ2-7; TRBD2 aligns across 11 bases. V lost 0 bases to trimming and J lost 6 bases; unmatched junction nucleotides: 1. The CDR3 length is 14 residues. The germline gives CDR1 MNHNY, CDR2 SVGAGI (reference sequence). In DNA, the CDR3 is TGTGCCAGCAGTTACTCACTAGCGGGAGCCGAGCAGTACTTC. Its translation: CASSYSLAGAEQYF.

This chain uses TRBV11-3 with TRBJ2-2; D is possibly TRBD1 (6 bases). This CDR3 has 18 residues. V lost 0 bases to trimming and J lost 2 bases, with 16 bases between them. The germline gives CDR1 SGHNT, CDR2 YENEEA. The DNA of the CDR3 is TGTGCCAGCAGCTTAGAAGGCAGGGGTGGGGACAACACCGGGGAGCTGTTTTTT. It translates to CASSLEGRGGDNTGELFF.

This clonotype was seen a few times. The DNA of the CDR3 is TGTGCCAGCACTCACGGACAGCCTGTGAGGGGCTACACCTTC. Protein product: CASTHGQPVRGYTF. The chain has TRBV6-2 or TRBV6-3 and TRBJ1-2, with D perhaps matching TRBD1 (6 bases). CDR1 MNHEY and CDR2 SVGEGT come from the germline V gene. This CDR3 is built from 14 residues. Between the trimmed V and J ends, which lost 7 bases and 8 bases, there was a span of 20 bases.

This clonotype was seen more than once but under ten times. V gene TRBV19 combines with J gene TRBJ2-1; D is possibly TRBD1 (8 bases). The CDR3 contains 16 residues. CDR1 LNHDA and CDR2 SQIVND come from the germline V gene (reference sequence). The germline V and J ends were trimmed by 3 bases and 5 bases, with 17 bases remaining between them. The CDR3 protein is CASSILRTGRDNEQFF. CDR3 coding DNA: TGTGCCAGTAGTATCCTCAGGACAGGGAGGGACAATGAGCAGTTCTTC.

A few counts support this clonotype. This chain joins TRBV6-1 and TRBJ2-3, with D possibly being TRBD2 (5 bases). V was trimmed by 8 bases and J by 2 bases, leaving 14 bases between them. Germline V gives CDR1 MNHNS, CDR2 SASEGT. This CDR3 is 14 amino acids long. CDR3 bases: TGTGCCAGCGGACCCACTAGGGCCACAGATACGCAGTATTTT. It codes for CASGPTRATDTQYF.

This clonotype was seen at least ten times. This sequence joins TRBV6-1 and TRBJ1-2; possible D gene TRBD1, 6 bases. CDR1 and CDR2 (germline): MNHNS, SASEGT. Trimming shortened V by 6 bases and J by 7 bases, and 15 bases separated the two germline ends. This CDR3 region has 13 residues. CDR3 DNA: TGTGCCAGCAGCCGCAGGACAGCCGGTGGCTACACCTTC. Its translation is CASSRRTAGGYTF.

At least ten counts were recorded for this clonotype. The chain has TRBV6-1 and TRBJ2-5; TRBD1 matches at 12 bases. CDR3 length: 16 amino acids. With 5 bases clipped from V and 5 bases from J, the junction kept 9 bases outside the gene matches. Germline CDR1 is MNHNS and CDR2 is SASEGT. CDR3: CASSLQGTGGRETQYF. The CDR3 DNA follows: TGTGCCAGCAGTCTCCAGGGGACAGGGGGCCGGGAGACCCAGTACTTC.

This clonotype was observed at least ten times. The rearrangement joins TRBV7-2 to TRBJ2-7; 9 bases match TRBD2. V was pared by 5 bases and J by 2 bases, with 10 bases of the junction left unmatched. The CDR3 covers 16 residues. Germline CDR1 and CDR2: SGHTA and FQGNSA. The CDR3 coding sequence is TGTGCCAGCAGCCCCGTTCGGGCGGGAGGGCCCTACGAGCAGTACTTC. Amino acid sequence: CASSPVRAGGPYEQYF.